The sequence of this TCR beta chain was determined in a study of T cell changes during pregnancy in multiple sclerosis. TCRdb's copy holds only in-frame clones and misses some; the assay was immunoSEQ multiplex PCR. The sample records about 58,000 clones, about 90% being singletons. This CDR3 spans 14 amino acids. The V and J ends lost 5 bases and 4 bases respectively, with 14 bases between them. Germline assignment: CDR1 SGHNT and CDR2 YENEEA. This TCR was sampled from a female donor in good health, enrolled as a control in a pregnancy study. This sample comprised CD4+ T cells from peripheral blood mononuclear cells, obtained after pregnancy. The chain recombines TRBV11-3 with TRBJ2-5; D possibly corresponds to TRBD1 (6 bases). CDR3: CASSAQGNSETQYF. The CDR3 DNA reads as TGTGCCAGCAGCGCTCAGGGGAATTCAGAGACCCAGTACTTC.